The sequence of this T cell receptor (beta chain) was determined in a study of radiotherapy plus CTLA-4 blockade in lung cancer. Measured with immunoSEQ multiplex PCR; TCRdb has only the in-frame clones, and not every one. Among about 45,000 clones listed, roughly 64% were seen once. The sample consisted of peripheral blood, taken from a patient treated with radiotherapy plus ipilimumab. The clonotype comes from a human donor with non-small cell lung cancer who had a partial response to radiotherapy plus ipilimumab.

CDR3 loop: CASSLVEGAYGYTF. The CDR3 coding sequence is TGCGCCAGCAGCTTGGTGGAGGGGGCCTATGGCTACACCTTC. This chain joins TRBV5-1 and TRBJ1-2; 7 bases map to TRBD1. Germline lookup yields CDR1 SGHRS and CDR2 YFSETQ. V lost 0 bases, J lost 4 bases, and 3 bases stayed unmatched. The CDR3 runs 14 residues.